The 12 T cell receptor beta chains below all came from one sample that was sequenced in a study of shared clonotypes between healthy human individuals. Generated by immunoSEQ multiplex PCR, the TCRdb table keeps only in-frame clones and is missing some. The sample contains around 720,000 clones, 60% to 75% of which appear only once. The material sequenced was memory CD4+ T cells sorted from blood. Stated subset: CD45RA-negative fraction. The receptors originated from a woman aged 30 to 39 in good health.

The chain combines TRBV19 with TRBJ2-5; a possible D gene is TRBD1 (5 bases). CDR1 and CDR2 from the germline V gene are LNHDA and SQIVND (reference sequence). This CDR3 region has 14 residues. The ends were cut back, 5 bases at V and 4 bases at J, with 14 bases in the middle. CDR3 in DNA: TGTGCCAGTAGTCAGTCGGCAGGGTTAGAGACCCAGTACTTC. It codes for CASSQSAGLETQYF.

The chain carries TRBV1 and TRBJ2-1; TRBD2, as called in the table, went unchecked against the DNA. TRBV1 is given as a pseudogene. CDR3 length equals 13 residues. Here the CDR3 DNA reads TGCACCAGCAGCCAAGACTACTACAATGAGCAGTTCTTC. Encoded protein: CTSSQDYYNEQFF.

In its sample, this clone was seen many times. This sequence joins TRBV5-6 and TRBJ2-4; no clear D. This CDR3 region has 16 residues. In germline, CDR1 is SGHDT, CDR2 YYEEEE. With 1 base removed from V and 8 bases from J, the gap between germline ends came to 19 bases. CDR3 amino acids: CASSLYRPAVRDIQYF. DNA for the CDR3: TGTGCCAGCAGCTTGTACCGGCCGGCAGTAAGGGACATTCAGTACTTC.

The rearrangement joins TRBV25-1 to TRBJ1-1; no definite D call. The CDR3 sequence is 13 residues long. Between the trimmed V and J ends, which lost 3 bases and 4 bases, there was a span of 9 bases. Germline V gene lookup returns CDR1 MGHDK and CDR2 SYGVNS. This chain's CDR3 is CASSDAGPTEAFF. The DNA of the CDR3 is TGTGCCAGCAGTGATGCGGGCCCCACTGAAGCTTTCTTT.

This clone was detected once. The rearrangement uses TRBV5-1 and TRBJ2-3, with 11 nucleotides matching TRBD1. V was clipped by 1 base and J by 3 bases; unmatched bases: 4. CDR1 and CDR2 from the germline V gene are SGHRS and YFSETQ. The CDR3 is made up of 16 amino acids. CDR3 bases: TGCGCCAGCAGCTTGTCGGACAGGGGGCTAACAGATACGCAGTATTTT. This translates into CASSLSDRGLTDTQYF.

J is TRBJ1-1 and V is TRBV28; 10 bases align to TRBD1. This CDR3 is built from 15 residues. J gave up 4 bases and V 5 bases, and 7 bases lay outside the gene matches. The germline V gene has CDR1 MDHEN and CDR2 SYDVKM. CDR3 protein: CASSVPGQGSTEAFF. In DNA, the CDR3 is TGTGCCAGCAGTGTCCCGGGACAGGGGAGCACTGAAGCTTTCTTT.

The chain carries TRBV2 and TRBJ2-2; D is uncertain. Between the trimmed V and J ends, which lost 1 base and 2 bases, there was a span of 8 bases. Germline lookup yields CDR1 SNHLY and CDR2 FYNNEI. The CDR3 runs 15 residues. CDR3 coding DNA: TGTGCCAGCAGTGAAGACCCCGGCAACACCGGGGAGCTGTTTTTT. Its translation: CASSEDPGNTGELFF. The complete variable domain, with remaining parts taken from reference TRBV2 and TRBJ2-2, reads EPEVTQTPSHQVTQMGQEVILRCVPISNHLYFYWYRQILGQKVEFLVSFYNNEISEKSEIFDDQFSVERPDGSNFTLKIRSTKLEDSAMYFCASSEDPGNTGELFFGEGSRLTVL.

The rearrangement joins TRBV5-4 to TRBJ2-3; D may match TRBD1 or TRBD2 (5 bases each). Trimming left V 4 bases short and J 5 bases short, with 11 bases between. Per germline, CDR1 SGHNT and CDR2 YYREEE (reference sequence). CDR3 length: 13 residues. The CDR3 DNA follows: TGTGCCAGCAGCCCCGGGGACGAAGATACGCAGTATTTT. Its protein product is CASSPGDEDTQYF.

In its sample, this clone was seen once. V is TRBV27 and J is TRBJ2-2; D ambiguous. Germline V gene lookup returns CDR1 MNHEY and CDR2 SMNVEV (reference sequence). This CDR3 comprises 15 residues. V lost 5 bases and J lost 7, with 17 bases in between. Here the CDR3 reads CASSPGSSWSGELFF. In DNA, the CDR3 is TGTGCCAGCAGTCCTGGCTCGAGTTGGAGCGGGGAGCTGTTTTTT.

There are a few counts of this clone. The chain has TRBV7-6 and TRBJ1-1; TRBD1 is a possible D gene (5 bases). The germline CDR1 and CDR2 sequences are SGHVS and FNYEAQ. The CDR3 is made up of 14 amino acids. V lost 2 bases, J lost 1 base, and 8 bases lay in between. The DNA of the CDR3 is TGTGCCAGCAGCTTACGCAGGGCGAACACTGAAGCTTTCTTT. It encodes CASSLRRANTEAFF.

The gene calls are TRBV15 and TRBJ2-5, with D possibly matching TRBD1 (5 bases). V lost 8 bases, J lost 1 base, and 11 bases lay in between. This CDR3 is 13 amino acids long. CDR1 is LNHNV, CDR2 YYDKDF, per germline (reference sequence). CDR3 sequence (DNA): TGTGCCACCTCTAGGGGCGGCCAAGAGACCCAGTACTTC. Translating it yields CATSRGGQETQYF.

J is TRBJ2-3 and V is TRBV14; no clear D gene. Trimming left V 4 bases short and J 8 bases short, with 10 bases between. Germline V gives CDR1 SGHDN, CDR2 FVKESK. This CDR3 has 12 residues. The CDR3 is CASSLLGGTQYF. The CDR3 coding sequence is TGTGCCAGCAGCCTCTTGGGCGGTACGCAGTATTTT.